This TCR beta chain was captured by sequencing in a study of T cell responses to AZD1222 COVID-19 vaccine. This clone was picked up one time. The antigen remains undetermined. Measured with immunoSEQ multiplex PCR; TCRdb has only the in-frame clones, and not every one. The data hold some 120,000 clones, with 88% observed a single time. The study's findings and limits: Dominant CD4 TCR responses targeted spike regions 160-218 and 743-854.

CDR3 length equals 17 residues. In germline, CDR1 is ENHRY, CDR2 SYGVKD. V shed 7 bases, J shed 2 bases, and the junction held 14 bases outside the gene matches. Sequencing was performed on peripheral blood, taken on day 0 of AZD1222 vaccination. This sequence was found in an adult in good health. The J gene is TRBJ1-2, the V gene TRBV10-3, with 9 bases aligning to TRBD1. The chain's CDR3 is CAIKYSGTGQPNYGYTF. In DNA form, the CDR3 reads TGTGCCATCAAGTATTCCGGGACAGGGCAACCGAACTATGGCTACACCTTC.